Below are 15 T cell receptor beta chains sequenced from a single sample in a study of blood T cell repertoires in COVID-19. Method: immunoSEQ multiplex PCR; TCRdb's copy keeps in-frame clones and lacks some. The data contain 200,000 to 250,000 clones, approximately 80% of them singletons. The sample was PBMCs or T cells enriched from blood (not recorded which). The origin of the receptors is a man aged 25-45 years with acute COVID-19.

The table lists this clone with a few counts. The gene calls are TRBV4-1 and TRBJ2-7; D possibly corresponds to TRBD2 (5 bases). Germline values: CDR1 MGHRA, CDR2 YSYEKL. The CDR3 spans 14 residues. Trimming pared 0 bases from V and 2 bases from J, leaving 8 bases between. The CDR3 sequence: CASSQDGRAYEQYF. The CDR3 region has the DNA TGCGCCAGCAGCCAAGATGGGCGGGCCTACGAGCAGTACTTC.

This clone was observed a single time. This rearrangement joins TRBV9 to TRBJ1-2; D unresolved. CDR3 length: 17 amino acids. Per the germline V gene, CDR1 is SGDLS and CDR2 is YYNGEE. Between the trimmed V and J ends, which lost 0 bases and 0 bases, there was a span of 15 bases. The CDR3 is CASSVETKTGSNYGYTF. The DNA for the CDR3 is TGTGCCAGCAGCGTAGAAACCAAGACCGGGTCTAACTATGGCTACACCTTC.

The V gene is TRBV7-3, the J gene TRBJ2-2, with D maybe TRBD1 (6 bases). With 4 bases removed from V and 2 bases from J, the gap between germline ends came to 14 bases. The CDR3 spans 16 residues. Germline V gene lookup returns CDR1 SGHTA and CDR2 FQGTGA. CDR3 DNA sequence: TGTGCCAGCAGCTCACAGGGACCCGCAAACACCGGGGAGCTGTTTTTT. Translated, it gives CASSSQGPANTGELFF.

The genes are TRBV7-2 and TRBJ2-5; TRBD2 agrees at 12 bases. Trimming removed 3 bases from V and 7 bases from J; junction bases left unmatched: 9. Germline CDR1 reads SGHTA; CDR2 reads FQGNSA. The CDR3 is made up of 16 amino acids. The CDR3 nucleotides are TGTGCCAGCAGCTTCGAGACTAGCGGGGGCCGCGGGACCCAGTACTTC. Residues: CASSFETSGGRGTQYF.

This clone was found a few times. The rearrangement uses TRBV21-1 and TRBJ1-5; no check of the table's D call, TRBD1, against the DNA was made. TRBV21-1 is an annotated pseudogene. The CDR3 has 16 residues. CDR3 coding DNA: TGTGCCAGCAGCAAAGTCGACAGGGGGTTGAATCAGCCCCAGCATTTT. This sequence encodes CASSKVDRGLNQPQHF.

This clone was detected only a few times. This chain's CDR3 is CASSQNRGLDEKLFF. The CDR3 coding sequence is TGTGCCAGCAGCCAAAACAGGGGGTTGGATGAAAAACTGTTTTTT. The V call is TRBV7-9, the J call TRBJ1-4; 8 bases align to TRBD1. In germline, CDR1 is SEHNR, CDR2 FQNEAQ (reference sequence). The trim removed 5 bases at V and 6 bases at J, leaving 8 bases unmatched. CDR3 length: 15 amino acids.

The CDR3 sequence is CASSYGTGTDTQYF. CDR3 bases: TGTGCCAGCAGTTACGGGACAGGGACAGATACGCAGTATTTT. The V and J genes are TRBV6-5 and TRBJ2-3; 9 bases are a match to TRBD1. CDR3 length: 14 amino acids. The trim removed 2 bases at V and 3 bases at J, leaving 0 bases unmatched. The germline CDR1 and CDR2 sequences are MNHEY and SVGAGI.

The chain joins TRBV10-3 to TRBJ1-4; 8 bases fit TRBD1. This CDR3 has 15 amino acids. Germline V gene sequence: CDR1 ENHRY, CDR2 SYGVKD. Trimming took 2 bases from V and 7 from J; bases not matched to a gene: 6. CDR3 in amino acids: CAISERRGTGEKLFF. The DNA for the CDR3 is TGTGCCATCAGTGAGCGAAGGGGGACAGGTGAAAAACTGTTTTTT.

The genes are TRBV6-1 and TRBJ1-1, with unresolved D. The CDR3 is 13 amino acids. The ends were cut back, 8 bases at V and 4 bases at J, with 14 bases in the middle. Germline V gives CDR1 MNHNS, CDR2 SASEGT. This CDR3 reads CASSRRAGTEAFF. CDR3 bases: TGTGCCAGCTCGAGGAGGGCGGGCACTGAAGCTTTCTTT.

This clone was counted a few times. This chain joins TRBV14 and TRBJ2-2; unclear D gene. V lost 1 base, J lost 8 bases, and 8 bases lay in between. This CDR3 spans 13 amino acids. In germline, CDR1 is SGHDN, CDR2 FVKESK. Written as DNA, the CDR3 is TGTGCCAGCAGCCAAGTCCGTCAGGGGGAGCTGTTTTTT. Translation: CASSQVRQGELFF.

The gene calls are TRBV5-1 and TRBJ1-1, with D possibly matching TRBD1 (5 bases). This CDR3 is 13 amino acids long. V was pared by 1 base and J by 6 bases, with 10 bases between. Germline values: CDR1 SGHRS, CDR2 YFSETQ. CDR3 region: CASSLIRDSEAFF. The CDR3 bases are TGCGCCAGCAGCTTGATCAGGGATTCTGAAGCTTTCTTT.

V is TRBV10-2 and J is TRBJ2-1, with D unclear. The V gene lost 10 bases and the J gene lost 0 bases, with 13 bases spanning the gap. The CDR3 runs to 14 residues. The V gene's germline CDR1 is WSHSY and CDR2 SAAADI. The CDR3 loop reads CATRDRSSYNEQFF. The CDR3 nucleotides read TGCGCCACCAGAGACCGGAGCTCCTACAATGAGCAGTTCTTC.

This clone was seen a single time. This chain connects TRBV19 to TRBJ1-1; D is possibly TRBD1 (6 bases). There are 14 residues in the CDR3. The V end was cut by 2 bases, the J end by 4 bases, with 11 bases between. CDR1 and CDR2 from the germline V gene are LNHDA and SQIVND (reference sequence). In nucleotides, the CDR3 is TGTGCCAGTAGTATAACAGGGTCGAGCACTGAAGCTTTCTTT. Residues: CASSITGSSTEAFF. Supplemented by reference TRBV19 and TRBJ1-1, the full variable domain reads DGGITQSPKYLFRKEGQNVTLSCEQNLNHDAMYWYRQDPGQGLRLIYYSQIVNDFQKGDIAEGYSVSREKKESFPLTVTSAQKNPTAFYLCASSITGSSTEAFFGQGTRLTVV.

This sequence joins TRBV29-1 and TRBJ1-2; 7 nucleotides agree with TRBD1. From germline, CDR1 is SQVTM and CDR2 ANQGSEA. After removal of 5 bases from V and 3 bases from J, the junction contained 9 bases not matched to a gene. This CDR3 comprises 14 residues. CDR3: CSVTTTGSDYGYTF. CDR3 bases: TGCAGCGTTACCACGACAGGGTCGGACTATGGCTACACCTTC.

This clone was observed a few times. The CDR3 region is CASSFVKNTEAFF. The CDR3 nucleotides read TGTGCCAGCAGTTTCGTTAAGAACACTGAAGCTTTCTTT. This chain joins TRBV27 and TRBJ1-1, with D uncertain. CDR1 MNHEY and CDR2 SMNVEV come from the germline V gene (reference sequence). The V end lost 3 bases, the J end lost 1 base, and 6 bases lay between the germline ends. CDR3 length: 13 residues.